This T cell receptor (beta chain) was captured by sequencing in a study of T cell changes during pregnancy in multiple sclerosis. Using immunoSEQ multiplex PCR, the repertoire was profiled, and TCRdb retains in-frame clones only, with some absent. The top ten clones hold about 6% of a sample with some 47,000 clones, 88% of them seen once. Germline trimming cut 4 bases from V and 4 bases from J; bases unmatched to any gene: 9. Germline V gene lookup returns CDR1 MNHEY and CDR2 SMNVEV (reference sequence). CDR3 length: 16 residues. The V call is TRBV27, the J call TRBJ2-3; 9 bases line up with TRBD2. The clonotype comes from a female donor in good health, enrolled as a control in a pregnancy study. Here the sequenced sample was CD8+ T cells from peripheral blood mononuclear cells, taken after pregnancy. As DNA, the CDR3 is TGTGCCAGCAGTTCCCTCCTAGCGGGGCGGGCAGATACGCAGTATTTT. As protein: CASSSLLAGRADTQYF.